Below, one T cell receptor (beta chain) is given with its context. TCRdb analysed the RACE reads with MiXCR anew, one entry per CDR3 protein. This table holds tens of thousands of distinct CDR3 sequences, about 9.1% found once. As to time point: patch test 1, 2 weeks after DPC sensitization. Treatment reported: therapeutic diphenylcyclopropenone sensitization with weekly scalp DPC. This entry comes from a study of human T cells and chemical hapten exposure. Trimming took 1 base from V and 3 from J, leaving 16 bases between them. This CDR3 has 17 residues. Germline lookup yields CDR1 MGHRA and CDR2 YSYEKL.

V is TRBV4-1 and J is TRBJ2-1, with unresolved D. The source is a woman in her forties with alopecia areata. Some clones in this sample may be carry-over from other donors' samples. The sequencing used whole blood, collected in connection with sensitization to the hapten diphenylcyclopropenone (DPC). The CDR3 DNA reads TGCGCCAGCAGCCAAGTTGTAGGAGCTCCCCACTACAATGAGCAGTTCTTC. Protein: CASSQVVGAPHYNEQFF.